The 18 T cell receptor beta chains below were found in one sample sequenced in a study of T cell changes during pregnancy in multiple sclerosis. TCRdb's copy holds only in-frame clones and misses some; the assay was immunoSEQ multiplex PCR. The repertoire holds tens of thousands of clones, with roughly nine tenths as singletons. The material sequenced was CD4+ T cells from peripheral blood mononuclear cells, taken in the first trimester of pregnancy. The receptors originated from a female donor in good health, enrolled as a control in a pregnancy study.

This chain connects TRBV2 to TRBJ2-5; a weak D match, TRBD2 (6 bases). Germline CDR1 reads SNHLY; CDR2 reads FYNNEI. This CDR3 has 13 amino acids. Trimming left V 8 bases short and J 2 bases short, with 12 bases between. CDR3 DNA: TGTGCCAGCGCGGGACTCCGACAAGAGACCCAGTACTTC. Amino acids: CASAGLRQETQYF.

The chain links TRBV29-1 to TRBJ1-5; 7 positions match TRBD1. V shed 7 bases and J 6 bases; nucleotides not matched to a gene: 9. The germline V gene has CDR1 SQVTM and CDR2 ANQGSEA. This CDR3 has 13 amino acids. CDR3 loop: CSAGDRDGQPQHF. DNA of the CDR3: TGCAGCGCCGGTGACAGGGACGGTCAGCCCCAGCATTTT. Complete variable domain (other parts from reference TRBV29-1 and TRBJ1-5): SAVISQKPSRDICQRGTSLTIQCQVDSQVTMMFWYRQQPGQSLTLIATANQGSEATYESGFVIDKFPISRPNLTFSTLTVSNMSPEDSSIYLCSAGDRDGQPQHFGDGTRLSIL.

J is TRBJ1-2 and V is TRBV14; TRBD1 aligns across 9 bases. CDR1 is SGHDN, CDR2 FVKESK, per germline. V dropped 0 bases and J dropped 7; count of bases not matched to a gene: 15. The CDR3 runs to 18 residues. In DNA, the CDR3 is TGTGCCAGCAGCCAAGATCACGGGACAGGGAGACGATCGGGTGGCTACACCTTC. This translates into CASSQDHGTGRRSGGYTF.

J is TRBJ1-4 and V is TRBV29-1, with 7 bases aligning to TRBD1. The V and J ends lost 5 bases and 8 bases, in that order; junction bases with no gene match: 5. This CDR3 has 12 residues. CDR1 and CDR2 from the germline V gene are SQVTM and ANQGSEA. The CDR3 DNA reads as TGCAGCGTTACAGGGGTTGAGGAAAAACTGTTTTTT. This translates into CSVTGVEEKLFF.

The chain is built from TRBV6-6 and TRBJ1-1; 10 positions agree with TRBD1. Per germline, CDR1 MNHNY and CDR2 SVGAGI (reference sequence). The CDR3 has 14 amino acids. Germline trimming cut 5 bases from V and 4 bases from J; bases unmatched to any gene: 4. The CDR3 DNA is TGTGCCAGCAGTCCCGGACAGGGGGGCACTGAAGCTTTCTTT. Translated: CASSPGQGGTEAFF.

The chain couples TRBV4-2 to TRBJ2-4, with 9 bases identical to TRBD2. V lost 5 bases to trimming and J lost 4 bases; unmatched junction nucleotides: 3. Germline V gene sequence: CDR1 LGHNA, CDR2 YNFKEQ. The CDR3 contains 14 residues. CDR3 amino acids: CASSGRGGKNIQYF. For the CDR3, the DNA is TGTGCCAGCAGCGGGCGGGGGGGAAAAAACATTCAGTACTTC.

The V and J genes are TRBV4-3 and TRBJ1-2, with unresolved D. V lost 1 base and J lost 3, with 6 bases in between. The germline V gene encodes CDR1 LGHNA and CDR2 YSLEER. This CDR3 contains 13 residues. DNA of the CDR3: TGCGCCAGCAGCCAAGTAGAACACTATGGCTACACCTTC. Translation: CASSQVEHYGYTF.

The chain joins TRBV4-3 to TRBJ1-2; weak D call: TRBD1 (6 bases). Trimming stripped 6 bases from V and 4 bases from J, with 15 bases between. CDR1 LGHNA and CDR2 YSLEER come from the germline V gene. The CDR3 runs 14 residues. The CDR3 nucleotides read TGCGCCAGCAGTCCCAGCGGACAGATCTATGGCTACACCTTC. It is translated as CASSPSGQIYGYTF.

This sequence joins TRBV6-5 and TRBJ2-1; the D gene is possibly TRBD2 (5 bases). The CDR3 contains 15 residues. The germline CDR1 and CDR2 sequences are MNHEY and SVGAGI. V shed 7 bases and J shed 8 bases, with 21 bases lying between them. DNA for the CDR3: TGTGCCAGCACCCTCATAAAAGCCGGGGTCCATGAGCAGTTCTTC. Protein sequence: CASTLIKAGVHEQFF.

The CDR3 region has the DNA TGTGCCAGCAGCTTAGACGGGGGCTATGGCTACACCTTC. Translated, it gives CASSLDGGYGYTF. The V and J genes are TRBV7-8 and TRBJ1-2, with D possibly TRBD1 on 5 matching bases. Trimming cost V 1 base and J 4 bases, with 7 bases left between them. The CDR3 runs to 13 residues. The V gene's germline CDR1 is SGHVS and CDR2 FQNEAQ.

The genes are TRBV4-2 and TRBJ2-3; D is unclear. This CDR3 has 16 residues. Germline V CDR1 and CDR2: LGHNA, YNFKEQ. V was cut by 0 bases and J by 5 bases, with 15 bases left in between. In nucleotides, the CDR3 is TGTGCCAGCAGCCAAGATCACTTGAGCCTCGTAGATACGCAGTATTTT. Translating gives CASSQDHLSLVDTQYF.

The chain links TRBV7-3 to TRBJ1-6; no reliable D call. CDR3 length: 14 amino acids. In germline, CDR1 is SGHTA, CDR2 FQGTGA. Trimming pared 2 bases from V and 7 bases from J, leaving 9 bases between. The CDR3 loop is CASSLWATNSPLHF. CDR3 nucleotide sequence: TGTGCCAGCAGCTTATGGGCAACCAATTCACCCCTCCACTTT.

The V call is TRBV11-3, the J call TRBJ2-7, with 7 bases identical to TRBD1. After removal of 1 base from V and 3 bases from J, the junction contained 6 bases not matched to a gene. CDR3 size: 15 residues. Germline V gives CDR1 SGHNT, CDR2 YENEEA. The CDR3 here is CASSLGRQGVYEQYF. CDR3 DNA sequence: TGTGCCAGCAGCTTAGGAAGACAGGGAGTCTACGAGCAGTACTTC.

This rearrangement joins TRBV11-1 to TRBJ1-1; D possibly corresponds to TRBD1 (5 bases). The V gene lost 7 bases and the J gene lost 0 bases, with 21 bases spanning the gap. From germline, CDR1 is SGHAT and CDR2 FQDESV (reference sequence). This CDR3 is built from 17 residues. CDR3 residues: CASIHLGLAGMNTEAFF. DNA of the CDR3: TGTGCCAGCATCCATTTGGGACTGGCAGGGATGAACACTGAAGCTTTCTTT.

The chain employs TRBV9 and TRBJ2-1, with TRBD2 matching 10 bases. The germline CDR1 and CDR2 sequences are SGDLS and YYNGEE. V dropped 0 bases and J dropped 2; count of bases not matched to a gene: 2. This CDR3 spans 16 amino acids. This CDR3 is CASSVGLAGAYNEQFF. Here the CDR3 DNA reads TGTGCCAGCAGCGTAGGGCTAGCGGGGGCCTACAATGAGCAGTTCTTC.

The chain links TRBV5-5 to TRBJ1-1; TRBD1 matches 7 bases. The CDR3 is 13 residues long. With 2 bases clipped from V and 4 bases from J, the junction kept 2 bases outside the gene matches. Germline V gene lookup returns CDR1 SGHKS and CDR2 YYEKEE (reference sequence). The CDR3 reads CASSFSGGTEAFF. The CDR3 DNA sequence: TGTGCCAGCAGCTTTTCAGGGGGCACTGAAGCTTTCTTT. Full variable domain (missing parts from reference TRBV5-5 and TRBJ1-1): DAGVTQSPTHLIKTRGQQVTLRCSPISGHKSVSWYQQVLGQGPQFIFQYYEKEERGRGNFPDRFSARQFPNYSSELNVNALLLGDSALYLCASSFSGGTEAFFGQGTRLTVV.

Note on this clone: The same CDR3 is also encoded by other DNA sequences in this sample. The V and J genes are TRBV4-2 and TRBJ1-2; TRBD1 aligns across 10 bases. Germline assignment: CDR1 LGHNA and CDR2 YNFKEQ. The J segment lost 4 bases and the V segment lost 1 base, leaving 9 bases of the junction unmatched. This CDR3 is built from 17 residues. CDR3 nucleotide sequence: TGTGCCAGCAGCCAAGTAGCGACAGGGGGCTTGGGCTATGGCTACACCTTC. This sequence encodes CASSQVATGGLGYGYTF.

The chain employs TRBV11-1 and TRBJ2-3; 8 bases line up with TRBD2. With V trimmed by 4 bases and J by 0 bases, 3 bases remained unmatched. The length of the CDR3 is 15 residues. CDR1 SGHAT and CDR2 FQDESV come from the germline V gene (reference sequence). The CDR3 bases are TGTGCCAGCAGCTATCAGCGGGGGAGCACAGATACGCAGTATTTT. Translated: CASSYQRGSTDTQYF.